The text below deals with one T cell receptor (beta chain). Its antigen is not known. An end of the junction differs from the germline gene, which may be a read error. This entry comes from a study of T cells in Graves' hyperthyroidism and ophthalmopathy. RNA transcripts served as the template for amplifying TCR beta CDR3 regions. The TCR CDR3 first-round RT-PCR relied on the HTBI primer set. TCRdb ran MiXCR on the multiplex PCR reads and lists one entry per CDR3 protein. The data hold fewer than 750,000 distinct CDR3 sequences, with 35% to 55% observed a single time. Study-level results: Among thyroid clonotypes expanded above 0.001, most also appeared in blood.

The CDR3 spans 14 residues. CDR1 is SEHNR and CDR2 is FQNEAQ in the germline V gene (reference sequence). Sequenced input: peripheral blood or thyroid tissue (not recorded which). This clonotype originated in a young woman with Graves' hyperthyroidism. This rearrangement joins TRBV7-9 to TRBJ2-5; D is uncertain. The DNA of the CDR3 is TGTGCCAGCAGTCACCCCGGTAGACAAGAGACCCAGAACTTC. This encodes CASSHPGRQETQNF.